This T cell receptor (beta chain) is drawn from a study of human T cells and chemical hapten exposure. Study details: The cohort included alopecia areata under or over 50% scalp, totalis and universalis. Findings and limits, study-wide: DPC sensitization did not alter TCRs above 1 in 1000 frequency. Expanded TCR counts at PT1 went up together with patch test score, a positive correlation.

TCRdb recomputed calls from the RACE reads with MiXCR, one row per CDR3 protein. This sample yields about 260,000 distinct CDR3 sequences, of which about 8.6% are seen a single time; 2% to 3% belongs to the top ten. Trimming cost V 5 bases and J 0 bases; bases outside gene matches: 7. Germline lookup yields CDR1 MDHEN and CDR2 SYDVKM. The CDR3 has 16 residues. Remarks on this clonotype: The antigen remains undetermined.

Time point given: pre-sensitization, week 0. Regarding treatment: therapeutic diphenylcyclopropenone sensitization with weekly scalp DPC. Total RNA extraction was carried out from unfractionated whole blood. This TCR was recovered from a woman aged 40 to 50 with alopecia areata. Some clones in this sample may be carry-over from other donors' samples. Here the sequenced sample was whole blood, taken in connection with sensitization to the hapten diphenylcyclopropenone (DPC). J is TRBJ2-4 and V is TRBV28; 7 nucleotides align to TRBD1. CDR3 loop: CASSAPGQLAKNIQYF. The CDR3 bases are TGTGCCAGCAGTGCCCCGGGACAGCTAGCCAAAAACATTCAGTACTTC.